Reported below is one T cell receptor beta chain. An end of the junction differs from the germline gene, which may be a read error. The study co-extracted DNA and RNA from 20-30 mg of unsorted bulk tissue. The sample comes from a study of tumor-infiltrating lymphocytes in primary liver carcinoma. Study context: Among the tumors, stages were T1-T3 N0M0 and sizes about 4 to 10 cm.

The investigators made TCR beta cDNA from approximately 500 ng total RNA, using a constant-region primer. The TCR beta library was amplified through three nested multiplex PCR rounds in a modified ARM-PCR procedure. TCRdb called the multiplex PCR reads again in MiXCR, with one record for every CDR3 protein. In the table there are roughly 25,000 distinct CDR3 sequences, around 84% of which are singletons. The clonotype comes from a middle-aged man with primary liver carcinoma and hepatitis B virus infection. The sample taken for sequencing was liver tumor tissue from sampling region 3. Subset denoted: tumor region T3, left-lateral pole.

CDR3 DNA: TGTTCCAGCAGCTCAGAGCTCCTAGCGGGAATGAATGAGCAGTTATTC. Translating it yields CSSSSELLAGMNEQLF. This chain joins TRBV11-2 and TRBJ2-1; 9 bases agree with TRBD2. The CDR3 loop spans 16 amino acids. The germline gives CDR1 SGHAT, CDR2 FQNNGV.